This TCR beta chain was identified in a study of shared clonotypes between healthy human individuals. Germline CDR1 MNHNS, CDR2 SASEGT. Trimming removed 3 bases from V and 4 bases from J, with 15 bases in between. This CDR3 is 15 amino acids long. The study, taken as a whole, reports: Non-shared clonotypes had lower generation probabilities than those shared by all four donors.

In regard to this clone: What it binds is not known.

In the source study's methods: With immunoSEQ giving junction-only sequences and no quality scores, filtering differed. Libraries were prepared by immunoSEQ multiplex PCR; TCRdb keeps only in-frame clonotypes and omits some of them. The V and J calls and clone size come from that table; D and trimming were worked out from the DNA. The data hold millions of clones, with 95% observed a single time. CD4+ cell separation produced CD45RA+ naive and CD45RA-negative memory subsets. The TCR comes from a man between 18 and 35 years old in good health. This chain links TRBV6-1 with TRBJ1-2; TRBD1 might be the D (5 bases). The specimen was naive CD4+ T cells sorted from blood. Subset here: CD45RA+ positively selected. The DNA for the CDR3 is TGTGCCAGCAGTGAGGGACTTAGAGTGACCTATGGCTACACCTTC. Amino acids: CASSEGLRVTYGYTF.